The 19 T cell receptor beta chains given below trace back to one sample, sequenced in a study of T cell responses to AZD1222 COVID-19 vaccine. Measured with immunoSEQ multiplex PCR; TCRdb has only the in-frame clones, and not every one. Of 90,000 or so clones in the sample, 88% were seen once. Specimen: peripheral blood, collected on day 0 of AZD1222 vaccination. These receptors originate from an adult in good health.

This chain connects TRBV4-2 to TRBJ1-2; no firm D call. There are 15 residues in the CDR3. Germline V gene sequence: CDR1 LGHNA, CDR2 YNFKEQ. V lost 4 bases to trimming and J lost 4 bases, with 16 bases between them. The CDR3 protein is CASSPDSGRAYGYTF. Here the CDR3 DNA reads TGTGCCAGCAGCCCGGATTCTGGGAGAGCCTATGGCTACACCTTC.

The chain carries TRBV18 and TRBJ2-5; 7 nucleotides align to TRBD1. This CDR3 comprises 13 residues. Unmatched junction bases numbered 6, after V lost 6 bases and J lost 5 bases. Germline V gene data show CDR1 as KGHSH and CDR2 as LQKENI. CDR3 in amino acids: CASSPGQVETQYF. The CDR3 DNA is TGTGCCAGCTCTCCAGGACAGGTGGAGACCCAGTACTTC.

V usage is TRBV27 and J usage is TRBJ1-6; D is ambiguous. Trimming took 4 bases from V and 1 from J, leaving 8 bases between them. The V gene's germline CDR1 is MNHEY and CDR2 SMNVEV (reference sequence). This CDR3 spans 15 amino acids. CDR3 loop: CASSWGMSYNSPLHF. Here the CDR3 DNA reads TGTGCCAGCAGTTGGGGTATGTCCTATAATTCACCCCTCCACTTT.

The chain uses TRBV6-4 and TRBJ2-1; TRBD2 might be the D (5 bases). The V gene lost 6 bases and the J gene lost 9 bases, with 18 bases spanning the gap. This CDR3 is 14 amino acids long. CDR1 is MRHNA and CDR2 is SNTAGT in the germline V gene. The CDR3 spells CASRETTVGSEQFF. The CDR3 DNA follows: TGTGCCAGCAGAGAGACTACGGTGGGCTCTGAGCAGTTCTTC.

V and J are TRBV28 and TRBJ2-2; 11 bases agree with TRBD1. The CDR3 is made up of 16 amino acids. Germline V CDR1 and CDR2: MDHEN, SYDVKM. The V and J ends lost 1 base and 7 bases, in that order; junction bases with no gene match: 5. The CDR3 nucleotides read TGTGCCAGCAGTTTATCGCGGACAGGGGGCTTCGGGGAGCTGTTTTTT. The encoded protein is CASSLSRTGGFGELFF.

The CDR3 region has the DNA TGTGCCAGCAGCTTATGGGGACTAGCGGGAGGGCCTAACTACAATGAGCAGTTCTTC. Its protein product is CASSLWGLAGGPNYNEQFF. The chain combines TRBV7-6 with TRBJ2-1, with 16 bases fitting TRBD2. Germline V gene lookup returns CDR1 SGHVS and CDR2 FNYEAQ. The CDR3 length is 19 residues. V lost 2 bases to trimming and J lost 3 bases; unmatched junction nucleotides: 7.

V and J are TRBV6-5 and TRBJ2-1; TRBD1 is a possible D gene (5 bases). The CDR3 extends over 15 amino acids. CDR1 and CDR2 (germline): MNHEY, SVGAGI. The ends were cut back, 0 bases at V and 10 bases at J, with 16 bases in the middle. This CDR3 reads CASSYSTATTLEQFF. The CDR3 DNA sequence: TGTGCCAGCAGTTACTCGACAGCTACTACATTAGAGCAGTTCTTC.

This chain uses TRBV14 with TRBJ1-3; 9 bases map to TRBD1. With V trimmed by 2 bases and J by 3 bases, 5 bases remained unmatched. The V gene's germline CDR1 is SGHDN and CDR2 FVKESK. This CDR3 comprises 16 residues. The chain's CDR3 is CASSQRDRVRGNTIYF. The DNA of the CDR3 is TGTGCCAGCAGCCAACGGGACAGGGTTCGTGGAAACACCATATATTTT. Looking up the rest from reference TRBV14 and TRBJ1-3 gives the full variable domain: EAGVTQFPSHSVIEKGQTVTLRCDPISGHDNLYWYRRVMGKEIKFLLHFVKESKQDESGMPNNRFLAERTGGTYSTLKVQPAELEDSGVYFCASSQRDRVRGNTIYFGEGSWLTVV.

The chain joins TRBV29-1 to TRBJ2-7; D gene ambiguous. The CDR3 contains 12 residues. CDR1 and CDR2 (germline): SQVTM, ANQGSEA. Trimming removed 6 bases from V and 2 bases from J, with 11 bases in between. CDR3 DNA: TGCAGCGTGACCCGGGCTCCCTACGAGCAGTACTTC. It is translated as CSVTRAPYEQYF.

The genes are TRBV2 and TRBJ2-1, with TRBD1 matching 7 bases. J gave up 10 bases and V 5 bases, and 11 bases lay outside the gene matches. Germline CDR1 is SNHLY and CDR2 is FYNNEI. The CDR3 runs to 14 residues. CDR3: CASSTRQGVGEQFF. The CDR3, as DNA: TGTGCCAGCAGTACCAGGCAGGGGGTTGGAGAGCAGTTCTTC.

J is TRBJ2-1 and V is TRBV9; 11 nucleotides align to TRBD2. The junction had 15 bases not matched to a gene; V was cut back by 0 bases and J by 1 base. CDR3 length equals 21 residues. Germline V lookup: CDR1 SGDLS, CDR2 YYNGEE. The CDR3 region has the DNA TGTGCCAGCAGCGTAGGATCCCCATCCGGACTAGCGGGTGGTTCCTACAATGAGCAGTTCTTC. Translation gives CASSVGSPSGLAGGSYNEQFF.

The gene calls are TRBV4-1 and TRBJ1-4; maybe TRBD1 (5 bases). The CDR3 spans 15 residues. Germline V gene lookup returns CDR1 MGHRA and CDR2 YSYEKL. Trimming removed 1 base from V and 3 bases from J, with 9 bases in between. The CDR3 loop is CASSQVWGSNEKLFF. The CDR3 nucleotides are TGCGCCAGCAGCCAAGTGTGGGGGTCTAATGAAAAACTGTTTTTT.

The chain has TRBV7-2 and TRBJ2-7; 9 bases map to TRBD2. CDR1 is SGHTA and CDR2 is FQGNSA in the germline V gene. J lost 6 bases, V lost 3 bases, and 9 bases had no gene match. This CDR3 is built from 15 residues. CDR3 bases: TGTGCCAGCAGCTTGGTAGTAGCGGGAGAAAGCGAGCAGTACTTC. It translates to CASSLVVAGESEQYF.

The gene calls are TRBV19 and TRBJ2-6; D is unresolved. The CDR3 covers 13 residues. With 3 bases removed from V and 0 bases from J, the gap between germline ends came to 0 bases. Per germline, CDR1 LNHDA and CDR2 SQIVND (reference sequence). CDR3 loop: CASSISGANVLTF. CDR3 bases: TGTGCCAGTAGTATCTCTGGGGCCAACGTCCTGACTTTC.

J is TRBJ1-4 and V is TRBV2; weak D call: TRBD1 (5 bases). V dropped 8 bases and J dropped 8 bases, with 12 bases sitting between them. Germline V gene lookup returns CDR1 SNHLY and CDR2 FYNNEI. The CDR3 sequence is 12 residues long. The CDR3 reads CASSRRVEKLFF. The CDR3 bases are TGTGCCAGCTCGCGCAGGGTCGAAAAACTGTTTTTT.

V is TRBV5-5 and J is TRBJ1-4, with 10 bases that match TRBD1. The CDR3 is 18 residues long. The trim removed 4 bases at V and 1 base at J, leaving 10 bases unmatched. The germline CDR1 and CDR2 sequences are SGHKS and YYEKEE (reference sequence). The CDR3 DNA reads TGTGCCAGCAGCCGTACGACAGGGGGCACGATAACTAATGAAAAACTGTTTTTT. As protein: CASSRTTGGTITNEKLFF.

V gene TRBV28 combines with J gene TRBJ2-1, with D unclear. The CDR3 is 15 residues long. Trimming removed 7 bases from V and 8 bases from J, with 21 bases in between. CDR1 and CDR2 from the germline V gene are MDHEN and SYDVKM. The CDR3 is CASTPGNSLPHEQFF. As DNA, the CDR3 is TGTGCCAGCACCCCCGGAAATTCACTCCCACATGAGCAGTTCTTC.

The DNA for the CDR3 is TGTGCCAGCAGCCTACAAGAGACCCAGTACTTC. Translation gives CASSLQETQYF. The chain combines TRBV14 with TRBJ2-5; D call uncertain. V was pared by 4 bases and J by 2 bases, with 2 bases between. This CDR3 has 11 residues. Germline CDR1 is SGHDN and CDR2 is FVKESK.

The rearrangement uses TRBV2 and TRBJ2-1; D remains unclear. V was clipped by 6 bases and J by 8 bases, with 8 bases between them. There are 11 residues in the CDR3. Germline CDR1 reads SNHLY; CDR2 reads FYNNEI. The CDR3 DNA follows: TGTGCCAGCAGCCGAAGAGATGAGCAGTTCTTC. Protein sequence: CASSRRDEQFF.